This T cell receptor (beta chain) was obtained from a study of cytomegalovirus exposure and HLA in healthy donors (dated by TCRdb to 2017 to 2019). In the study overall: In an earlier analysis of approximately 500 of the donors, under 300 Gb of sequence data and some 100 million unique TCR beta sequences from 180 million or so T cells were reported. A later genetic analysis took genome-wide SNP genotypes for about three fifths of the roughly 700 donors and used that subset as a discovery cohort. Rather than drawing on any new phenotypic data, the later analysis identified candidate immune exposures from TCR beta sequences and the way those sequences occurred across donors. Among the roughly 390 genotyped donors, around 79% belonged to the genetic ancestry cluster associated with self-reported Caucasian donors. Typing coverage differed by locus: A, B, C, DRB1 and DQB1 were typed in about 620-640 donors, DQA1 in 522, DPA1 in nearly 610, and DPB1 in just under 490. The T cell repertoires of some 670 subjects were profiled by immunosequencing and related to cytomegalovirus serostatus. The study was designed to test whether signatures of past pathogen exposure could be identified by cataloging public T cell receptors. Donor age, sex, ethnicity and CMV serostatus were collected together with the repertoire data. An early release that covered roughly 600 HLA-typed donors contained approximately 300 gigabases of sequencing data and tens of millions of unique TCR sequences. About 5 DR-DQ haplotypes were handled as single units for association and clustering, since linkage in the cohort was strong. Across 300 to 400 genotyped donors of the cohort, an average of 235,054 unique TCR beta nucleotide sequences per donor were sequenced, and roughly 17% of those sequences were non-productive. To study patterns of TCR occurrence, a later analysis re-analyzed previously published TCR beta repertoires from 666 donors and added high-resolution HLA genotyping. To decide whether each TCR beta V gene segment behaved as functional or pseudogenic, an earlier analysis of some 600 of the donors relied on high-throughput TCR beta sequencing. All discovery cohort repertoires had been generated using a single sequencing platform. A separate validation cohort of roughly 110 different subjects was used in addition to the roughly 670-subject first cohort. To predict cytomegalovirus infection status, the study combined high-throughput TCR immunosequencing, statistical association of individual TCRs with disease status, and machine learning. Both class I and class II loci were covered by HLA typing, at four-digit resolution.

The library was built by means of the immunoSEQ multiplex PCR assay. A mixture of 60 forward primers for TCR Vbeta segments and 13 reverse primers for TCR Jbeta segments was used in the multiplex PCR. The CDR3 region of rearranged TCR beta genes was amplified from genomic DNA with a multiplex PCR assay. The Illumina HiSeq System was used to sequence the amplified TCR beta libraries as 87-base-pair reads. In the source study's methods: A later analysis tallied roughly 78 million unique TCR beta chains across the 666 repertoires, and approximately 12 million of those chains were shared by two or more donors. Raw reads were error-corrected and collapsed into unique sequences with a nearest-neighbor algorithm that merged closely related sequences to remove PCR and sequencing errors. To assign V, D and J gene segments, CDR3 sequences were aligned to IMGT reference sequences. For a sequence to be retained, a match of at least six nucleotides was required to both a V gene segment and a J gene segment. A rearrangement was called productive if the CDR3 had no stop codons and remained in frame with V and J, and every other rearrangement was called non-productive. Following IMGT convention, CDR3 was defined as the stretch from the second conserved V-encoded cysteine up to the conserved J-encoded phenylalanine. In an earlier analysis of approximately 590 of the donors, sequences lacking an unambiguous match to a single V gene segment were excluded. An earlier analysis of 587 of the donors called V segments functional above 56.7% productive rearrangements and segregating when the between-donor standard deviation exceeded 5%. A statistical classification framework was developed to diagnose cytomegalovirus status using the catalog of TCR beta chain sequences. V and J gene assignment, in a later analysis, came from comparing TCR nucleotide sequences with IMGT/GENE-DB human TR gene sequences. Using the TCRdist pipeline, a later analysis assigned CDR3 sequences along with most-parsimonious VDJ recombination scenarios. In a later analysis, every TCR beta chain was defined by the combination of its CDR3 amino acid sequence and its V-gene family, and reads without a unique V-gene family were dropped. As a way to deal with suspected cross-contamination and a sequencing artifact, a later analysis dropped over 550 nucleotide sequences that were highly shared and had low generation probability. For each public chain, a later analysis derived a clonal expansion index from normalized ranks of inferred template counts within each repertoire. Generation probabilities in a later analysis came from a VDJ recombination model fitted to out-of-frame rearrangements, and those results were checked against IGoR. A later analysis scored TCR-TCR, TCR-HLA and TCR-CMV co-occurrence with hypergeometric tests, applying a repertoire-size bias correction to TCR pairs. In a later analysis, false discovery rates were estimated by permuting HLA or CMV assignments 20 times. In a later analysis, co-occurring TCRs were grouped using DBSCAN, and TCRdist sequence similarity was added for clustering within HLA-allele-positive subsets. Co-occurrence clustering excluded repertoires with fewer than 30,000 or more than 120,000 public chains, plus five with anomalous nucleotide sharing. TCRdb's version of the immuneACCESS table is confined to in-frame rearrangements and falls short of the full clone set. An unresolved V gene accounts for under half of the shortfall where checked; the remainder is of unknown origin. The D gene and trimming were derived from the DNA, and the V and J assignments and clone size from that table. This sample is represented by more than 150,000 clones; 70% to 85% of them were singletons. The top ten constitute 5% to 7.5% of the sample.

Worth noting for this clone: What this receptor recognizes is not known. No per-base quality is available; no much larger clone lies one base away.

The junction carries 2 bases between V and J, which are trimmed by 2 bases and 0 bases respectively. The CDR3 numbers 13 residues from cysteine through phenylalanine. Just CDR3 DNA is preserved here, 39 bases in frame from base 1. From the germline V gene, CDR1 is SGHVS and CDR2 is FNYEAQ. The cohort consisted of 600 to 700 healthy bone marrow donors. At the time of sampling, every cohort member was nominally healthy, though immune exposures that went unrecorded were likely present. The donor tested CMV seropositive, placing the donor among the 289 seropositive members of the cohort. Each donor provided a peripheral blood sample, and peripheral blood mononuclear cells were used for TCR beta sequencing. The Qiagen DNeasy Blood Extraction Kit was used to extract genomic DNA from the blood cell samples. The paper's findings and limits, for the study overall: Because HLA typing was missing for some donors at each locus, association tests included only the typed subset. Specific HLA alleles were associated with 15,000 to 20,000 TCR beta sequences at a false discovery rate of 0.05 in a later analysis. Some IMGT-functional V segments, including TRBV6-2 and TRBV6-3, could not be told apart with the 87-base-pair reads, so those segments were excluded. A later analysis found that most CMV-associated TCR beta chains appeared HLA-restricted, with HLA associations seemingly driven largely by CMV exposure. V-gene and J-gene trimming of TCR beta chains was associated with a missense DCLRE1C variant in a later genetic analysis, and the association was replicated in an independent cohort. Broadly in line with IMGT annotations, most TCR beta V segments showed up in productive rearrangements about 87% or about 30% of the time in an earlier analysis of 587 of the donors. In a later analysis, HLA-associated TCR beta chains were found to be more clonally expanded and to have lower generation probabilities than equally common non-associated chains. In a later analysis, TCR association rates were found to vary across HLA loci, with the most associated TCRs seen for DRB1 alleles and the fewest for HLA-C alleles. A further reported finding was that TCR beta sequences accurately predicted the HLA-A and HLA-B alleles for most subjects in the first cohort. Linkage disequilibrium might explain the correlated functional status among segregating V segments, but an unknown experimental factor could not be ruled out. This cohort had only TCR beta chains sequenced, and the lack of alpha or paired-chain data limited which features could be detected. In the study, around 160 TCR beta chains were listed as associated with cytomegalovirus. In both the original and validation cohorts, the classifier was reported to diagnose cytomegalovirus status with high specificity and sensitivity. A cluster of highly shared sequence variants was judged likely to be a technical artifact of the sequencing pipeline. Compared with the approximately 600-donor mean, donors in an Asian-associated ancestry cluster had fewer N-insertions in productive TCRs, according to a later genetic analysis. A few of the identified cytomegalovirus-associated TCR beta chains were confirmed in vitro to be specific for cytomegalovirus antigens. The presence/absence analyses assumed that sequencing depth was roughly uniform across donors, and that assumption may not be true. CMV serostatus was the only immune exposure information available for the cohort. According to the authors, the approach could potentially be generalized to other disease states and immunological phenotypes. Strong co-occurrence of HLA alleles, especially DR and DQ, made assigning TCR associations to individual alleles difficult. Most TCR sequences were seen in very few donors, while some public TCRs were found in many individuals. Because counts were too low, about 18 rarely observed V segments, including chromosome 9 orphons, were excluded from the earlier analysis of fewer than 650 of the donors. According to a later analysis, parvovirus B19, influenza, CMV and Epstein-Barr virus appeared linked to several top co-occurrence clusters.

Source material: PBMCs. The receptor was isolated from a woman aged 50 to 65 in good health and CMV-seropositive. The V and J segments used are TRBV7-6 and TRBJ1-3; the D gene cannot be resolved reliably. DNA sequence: TGTGCCAGCAGCTTACACTCTGGAAACACCATATATTTT. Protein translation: CASSLHSGNTIYF.